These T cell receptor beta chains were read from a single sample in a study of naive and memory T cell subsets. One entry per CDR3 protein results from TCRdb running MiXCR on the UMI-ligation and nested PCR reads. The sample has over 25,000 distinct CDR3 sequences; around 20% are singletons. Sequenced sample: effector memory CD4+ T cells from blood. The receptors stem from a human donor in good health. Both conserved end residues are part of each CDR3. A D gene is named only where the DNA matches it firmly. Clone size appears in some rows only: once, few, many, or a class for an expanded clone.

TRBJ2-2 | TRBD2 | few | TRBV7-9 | CASSSRGENSNTGELFF | TGTGCCAGCAGCTCCCGGGGGGAAAACTCGAACACCGGGGAGCTGTTTTTT
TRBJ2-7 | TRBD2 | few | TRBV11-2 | CASSLSSGGSSYEQYF | TGTGCCAGCAGCTTATCGTCGGGGGGGAGCTCCTACGAGCAGTACTTC
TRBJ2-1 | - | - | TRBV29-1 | CSVVSPRGLGEQFF | TGCAGCGTTGTGTCTCCCAGGGGTTTGGGTGAGCAGTTCTTC
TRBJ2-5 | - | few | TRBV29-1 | CSGSPRGETQYF | TGCAGCGGTAGTCCCCGTGGGGAGACCCAGTACTTC
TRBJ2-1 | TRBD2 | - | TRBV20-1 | CSARDFGGDPNEQFF | TGCAGTGCTAGAGATTTTGGGGGGGACCCAAATGAGCAGTTCTTC
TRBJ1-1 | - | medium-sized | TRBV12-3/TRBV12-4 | CASTTGTFEAFF | TGTGCCAGCACCACCGGGACGTTTGAAGCTTTCTTT
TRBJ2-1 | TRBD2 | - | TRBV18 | CASSERTSGSAEQFF | TGTGCCAGCTCAGAGAGGACTAGCGGGAGCGCTGAGCAGTTCTTC
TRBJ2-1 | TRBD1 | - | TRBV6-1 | CASTKQGQVRQFF | TGTGCCAGCACCAAACAAGGACAGGTCCGGCAGTTCTTC
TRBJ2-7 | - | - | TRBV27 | CASSLRVSYEQYF | TGTGCCAGCAGTTTACGAGTTTCCTACGAGCAGTACTTC
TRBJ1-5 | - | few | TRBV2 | CAGRGEDQPQHF | TGTGCCGGACGGGGGGAAGATCAGCCCCAGCATTTT
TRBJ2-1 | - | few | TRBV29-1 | CSVRVGANEQFF | TGCAGCGTGAGGGTCGGGGCTAATGAGCAGTTCTTC
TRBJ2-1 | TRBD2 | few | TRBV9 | CASSYSPSRLAGVVYNEQFF | TGTGCCAGCAGCTATTCTCCAAGTCGACTAGCGGGAGTGGTCTACAATGAGCAGTTCTTC
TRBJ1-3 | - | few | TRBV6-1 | CASSDKRSSGNTIYF | TGTGCCAGCTCCGATAAAAGAAGCTCTGGAAACACCATATATTTT
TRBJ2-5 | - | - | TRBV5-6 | CASSREETQYF | TGTGCCAGCAGTCGCGAAGAGACCCAGTACTTC
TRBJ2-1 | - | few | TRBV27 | CASSGFRPAYNEQFF | TGTGCCAGCAGTGGATTTCGGCCAGCTTACAATGAGCAGTTCTTC
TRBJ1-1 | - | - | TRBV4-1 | CASSQGGTRGTEAFF | TGCGCCAGCAGCCAAGGGGGCACAAGGGGCACTGAAGCTTTCTTT